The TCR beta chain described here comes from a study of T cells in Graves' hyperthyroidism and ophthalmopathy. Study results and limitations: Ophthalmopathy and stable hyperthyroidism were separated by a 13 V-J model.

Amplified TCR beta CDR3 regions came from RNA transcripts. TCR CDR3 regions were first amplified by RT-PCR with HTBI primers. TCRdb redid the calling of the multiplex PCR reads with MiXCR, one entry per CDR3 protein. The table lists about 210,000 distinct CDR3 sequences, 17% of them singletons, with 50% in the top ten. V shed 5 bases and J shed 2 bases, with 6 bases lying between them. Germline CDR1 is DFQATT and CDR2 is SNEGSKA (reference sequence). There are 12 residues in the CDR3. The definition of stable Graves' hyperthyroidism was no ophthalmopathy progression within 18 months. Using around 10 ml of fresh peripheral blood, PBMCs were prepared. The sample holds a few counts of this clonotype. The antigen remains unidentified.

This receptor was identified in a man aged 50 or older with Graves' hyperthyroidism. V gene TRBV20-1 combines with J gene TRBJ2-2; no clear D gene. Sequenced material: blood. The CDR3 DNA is TGCAGTGCTCTTTACAACACCGGGGAGCTGTTTTTT. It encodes CSALYNTGELFF.